The rows below give T cell receptor beta chains drawn from one sample of a study of CD8 T cells in ankylosing spondylitis. A single record per CDR3 protein comes from TCRdb applying MiXCR to the 5' RACE reads. Of nearly 350,000 distinct CDR3 sequences listed, about 14% are singletons. Sequenced material: blood, either unsorted or a sorted T cell fraction (not recorded which). The receptors stem from a male donor with ankylosing spondylitis or in good health (not recorded which). The CDR3 runs from the conserved cysteine through the conserved F or W. Fields, in order: V gene, clone size, D gene, J gene, CDR3 protein, CDR3 DNA. The D gene is left open where the match is weak. The listing skips clone size in some rows; elsewhere it reads once, few, many or a size class.

TRBV5-1,-,-,TRBJ1-1,CASSGGRMNTEAFF,TGCGCCAGCAGCGGGGGACGGATGAACACTGAAGCTTTCTTT
TRBV27,-,-,TRBJ1-2,CASSLYPTDSFYGYTF,TGTGCCAGCAGCTTATACCCCACCGACAGCTTCTATGGCTACACCTTC
TRBV12-3/TRBV12-4,-,-,TRBJ1-6,CASSLRDLSPLHF,TGTGCCAGCAGTTTGAGGGATCTCTCACCCCTCCACTTT
TRBV3-1,-,-,TRBJ2-6,CASSQAQSSGANVLTF,TGTGCCAGCAGCCAAGCCCAGTCCTCTGGGGCCAACGTCCTGACTTTC
TRBV10-3,-,-,TRBJ1-4,CATAGGGVQKLFF,TGTGCCACCGCCGGGGGGGGCGTCCAGAAACTGTTTTTT
TRBV7-2,few,-,TRBJ2-7,CASSLRSQAEQYF,TGTGCCAGCAGCTTAAGGTCCCAAGCTGAGCAGTACTTC
TRBV12-3/TRBV12-4,-,-,TRBJ2-3,CASTARGAGTDTQYF,TGTGCCAGCACCGCGAGGGGGGCAGGTACAGATACGCAGTATTTT
TRBV10-2,-,-,TRBJ2-2,CASNREAGELFF,TGCGCCAGCAATCGTGAGGCCGGGGAGCTGTTTTTT
TRBV5-1,-,-,TRBJ2-7,CARSTRSYEQYF,TGCGCCAGAAGTACTCGATCCTACGAGCAGTACTTC
TRBV7-8,few,-,TRBJ2-1,CASSRTVRYNEQFF,TGTGCCAGCAGTCGGACAGTTCGCTACAATGAGCAGTTCTTC
TRBV5-1,-,TRBD1,TRBJ1-3,CASSADDRGRGNTIYF,TGCGCCAGCAGCGCAGATGACAGGGGGCGAGGAAACACCATATATTTT
TRBV6-1,-,TRBD1,TRBJ2-1,CASSPRGPLKSEQFF,TGTGCCAGCAGTCCCAGGGGGCCCCTGAAGAGTGAGCAGTTCTTC
TRBV14,-,-,TRBJ1-4,CASSQEGLFGNEKLFF,TGTGCCAGCAGCCAAGAGGGTCTTTTTGGGAATGAAAAACTGTTTTTT
TRBV6-5,-,-,TRBJ1-1,CASSIQERWTEAFF,TGTGCCAGCAGTATACAGGAGAGATGGACTGAAGCTTTCTTT
TRBV5-1,-,TRBD2,TRBJ2-3,CASKTSGHKRSDTQYF,TGCGCCAGCAAGACTAGCGGTCATAAACGTTCGGATACGCAGTATTTT
TRBV12-3/TRBV12-4,few,-,TRBJ2-5,CASRPRGTQETQYF,TGTGCCAGCAGGCCTCGGGGGACTCAAGAGACCCAGTACTTC
TRBV12-3/TRBV12-4,few,-,TRBJ2-5,CASSKTGPQETQYF,TGTGCCAGCAGTAAAACAGGGCCCCAAGAGACCCAGTACTTC
TRBV6-6,-,-,TRBJ2-7,CATGGGSYEQYF,TGTGCCACCGGTGGGGGCTCCTACGAGCAGTACTTC
TRBV7-9,-,-,TRBJ2-3,CASSFGPLDTQYF,TGTGCCAGCAGTTTCGGGCCCCTAGATACGCAGTATTTT
TRBV12-3/TRBV12-4,few,-,TRBJ2-1,CASTSQGRNEQFF,TGTGCCAGCACTTCCCAAGGGCGAAATGAGCAGTTCTTC
TRBV27,few,TRBD1,TRBJ2-2,CASTKQGPGELFF,TGTGCCAGCACCAAACAGGGGCCCGGGGAGCTGTTTTTT
TRBV7-9,-,-,TRBJ2-2,CASSLAVGELFF,TGTGCCAGCAGCCTGGCCGTCGGGGAGCTGTTTTTT
TRBV20-1,-,TRBD2,TRBJ2-2,CSAPQGGTSGHTGELFF,TGCAGTGCTCCCCAAGGGGGGACTAGCGGACATACCGGGGAGCTGTTTTTT
TRBV29-1,-,-,TRBJ1-2,CSVAGNYGYTF,TGCAGCGTGGCAGGGAACTATGGCTACACCTTC
TRBV27,few,TRBD2,TRBJ2-2,CASTFSGSITGELFF,TGTGCCAGCACCTTTAGCGGGAGTATAACCGGGGAGCTGTTTTTT
TRBV2,few,TRBD1,TRBJ2-4,CASSGRTGDIQYF,TGTGCCAGCAGTGGGAGGACAGGGGACATTCAGTACTTC
TRBV20-1,few,TRBD1,TRBJ2-7,CSARGDRYEQYF,TGCAGTGCTAGGGGGGACAGGTACGAGCAGTACTTC
TRBV11-3,-,-,TRBJ2-1,CASSMNYNEQFF,TGTGCCAGCAGCATGAACTACAATGAGCAGTTCTTC
TRBV9,few,TRBD2,TRBJ2-1,CASSRTSGGEGEQFF,TGTGCCAGCAGCCGAACTAGCGGGGGGGAGGGTGAGCAGTTCTTC
TRBV15,-,-,TRBJ2-4,CATSPWYMGAKNIQYF,TGTGCCACCAGCCCCTGGTATATGGGAGCCAAAAACATTCAGTACTTC
TRBV7-9,few,-,TRBJ1-5,CASSDGQTNQPQHF,TGTGCCAGCAGTGATGGACAGACCAATCAGCCCCAGCATTTT
TRBV2,few,-,TRBJ1-6,CASSSGTVLIF,TGTGCCAGCAGTTCCGGGACGGTCTTAATTTTT
TRBV12-3/TRBV12-4,many,TRBD2,TRBJ2-3,CASSSGGRADTQYF,TGTGCCAGCAGTTCTGGAGGGAGGGCAGATACGCAGTATTTT
TRBV20-1,few,TRBD2,TRBJ2-3,CSATSGGIDTQYF,TGCAGTGCTACATCGGGGGGGATAGATACGCAGTATTTT
TRBV5-1,-,TRBD1,TRBJ1-1,CASSRRTGDMNTEAFF,TGCGCCAGCAGCCGGAGGACAGGAGACATGAACACTGAAGCTTTCTTT
TRBV20-1,few,-,TRBJ1-1,CSALHPDTEAFF,TGCAGTGCTTTACACCCGGACACTGAAGCTTTCTTT
TRBV20-1,-,-,TRBJ2-7,CSAPGGAGVGEQYF,TGCAGTGCGCCCGGTGGGGCAGGGGTCGGCGAGCAGTACTTC
TRBV6-5,few,TRBD1,TRBJ2-2,CASSYNGQGWTGELFF,TGTGCCAGCAGTTATAATGGACAGGGGTGGACCGGGGAGCTGTTTTTT
TRBV2,few,-,TRBJ1-4,CAGGRTPGEKLFF,TGTGCCGGGGGGCGTACCCCTGGGGAAAAACTGTTTTTT
TRBV18,-,TRBD2,TRBJ2-1,CASSPGTRRYNEQFF,TGTGCCAGCTCACCCGGGACTAGGCGATACAATGAGCAGTTCTTC
TRBV5-1,few,TRBD1,TRBJ2-3,CASSFLGTGEPDTQYF,TGCGCCAGCAGCTTTCTCGGGACAGGGGAACCAGATACGCAGTATTTT
TRBV14,-,TRBD1,TRBJ2-7,CASSQEYRGREQYF,TGTGCCAGCAGCCAAGAATACAGGGGGAGAGAGCAGTACTTC
TRBV12-3/TRBV12-4,-,TRBD1,TRBJ1-2,CASFTGTGRYGYTF,TGTGCCAGCTTCACCGGGACAGGCCGCTATGGCTACACCTTC
TRBV6-1,-,TRBD2,TRBJ2-7,CASSRGLAQSSYEQYF,TGTGCCAGCAGTCGGGGACTAGCGCAAAGCTCCTACGAGCAGTACTTC
TRBV7-2,-,TRBD2,TRBJ2-7,CASSLASLAGGEQYF,TGTGCCAGCAGCTTAGCGAGCCTAGCGGGAGGCGAGCAGTACTTC
TRBV3-1,-,-,TRBJ1-2,CASSRSDGPYGYTF,TGTGCCAGCAGCCGATCGGACGGCCCCTATGGCTACACCTTC
TRBV29-1,-,-,TRBJ1-1,CSVERRGRSEAFF,TGCAGCGTTGAACGACGGGGCAGGTCTGAAGCTTTCTTT
TRBV20-1,-,-,TRBJ2-5,CSAKKETQYF,TGCAGTGCTAAGAAGGAGACCCAGTACTTC
TRBV10-3,many,TRBD2,TRBJ2-1,CAISDSGISSYNEQFF,TGTGCCATCAGTGATAGCGGGATCAGCTCCTACAATGAGCAGTTCTTC
TRBV20-1,few,-,TRBJ2-7,CSARGVGGALSEQYF,TGCAGTGCTAGAGGGGTCGGAGGGGCCCTCTCAGAGCAGTACTTC
TRBV20-1,-,TRBD1,TRBJ1-1,CSARTGVVTEAFF,TGCAGTGCCCGGACAGGGGTCGTCACTGAAGCTTTCTTT
TRBV5-1,-,-,TRBJ2-7,CASSLATGIAYEQYF,TGCGCCAGCAGCTTGGCCACCGGGATCGCCTACGAGCAGTACTTC
TRBV9,many,TRBD1,TRBJ2-1,CASSVEGQGSDEQFF,TGTGCCAGCAGCGTAGAGGGACAGGGATCGGATGAGCAGTTCTTC
TRBV5-1,-,-,TRBJ2-2,CASSPGDYSYRELFF,TGCGCCAGCAGCCCTGGAGATTATTCCTACCGGGAGCTGTTTTTT
TRBV5-1,-,-,TRBJ2-7,CASRQGQSYEQYF,TGCGCCAGCAGGCAAGGACAGAGCTACGAGCAGTACTTC